This T cell receptor beta chain was sequenced during a study of response to subunit inactivated influenza vaccine. TCRdb independently ran MiXCR on the RT-PCR reads; one entry per CDR3 protein. The sample holds hundreds of thousands of distinct CDR3 sequences; over 25% are singletons and the top ten take 1.5% to 2%. Points on this clonotype: The target antigen is unknown.

Whole-study findings and limits: Seasonal influenza vaccination, on each occasion, was suggested by the authors to recruit few new T cells.

The sequencing used CD4+ T cells sorted from PBMCs, collected less than 6 days after vaccination. This sequence was found in a man aged 45-65 years who received an inactivated influenza vaccine.

The CDR3 coding sequence is TGTGCCAGCAGGGCGGGGGGGCGCAATGAGCAGTTCTTC. This encodes CASRAGGRNEQFF. The V and J genes are TRBV6-1 and TRBJ2-1; TRBD2 agrees at 9 bases. V lost 6 bases, J lost 6 bases, and 3 bases stayed unmatched. CDR1 is MNHNS and CDR2 is SASEGT in the germline V gene. This CDR3 has 13 amino acids.